This entry is about one T cell receptor beta chain. Per the original data handling: Reference gene primer amplification gave nucleated cell count estimates. This table comes from immunoSEQ multiplex PCR, and its TCRdb copy is limited to in-frame clones, with some not included. Clonal size and the V and J genes are those of that table, whereas D and trimming came from the DNA. The sample includes around 250,000 clones, over 80% of them seen just once. This record comes from a study of blood T cell repertoires in COVID-19. The overall study: Whether acute or convalescent, the COVID-19 samples came from the United States, Italy and Spain. PBMCs, B-cell-depleted T cells, or T cells provided the cDNA or gDNA that made up the material.

Seattle participants joined during active infection and were tracked over time. Trimming left V 3 bases short and J 3 bases short, with 14 bases between. Germline-derived CDR1 and CDR2 are LNHNV and YYDKDF (reference sequence). The CDR3 contains 15 residues. The J gene is TRBJ1-1, the V gene TRBV15, with D tentatively TRBD1 (6 bases). Sequenced: peripheral blood. The TCR was taken from a woman aged 70-85 years with COVID-19, enrolled during active disease. CDR3 protein: CATSSRGQPHTEAFF. Here the CDR3 DNA reads TGTGCCACCAGCAGCAGGGGACAACCCCACACTGAAGCTTTCTTT.